What follows are 6 T cell receptor beta chains derived from one specimen sequenced in a study of cytotoxic CD8 clonotypes in ibrutinib-treated CLL. Here immunoSEQ multiplex PCR was the method, and the copy in TCRdb shows in-frame clones only, minus some. The sample includes tens of thousands of clones, approximately 60% of them seen just once. The material was PBMCs, obtained after 24 months of ibrutinib treatment. Receptors originate from a human donor with chronic lymphocytic leukemia.

The genes are TRBV15 and TRBJ2-1; 10 bases are a match to TRBD2. Germline trimming cut 11 bases from V and 4 bases from J; bases unmatched to any gene: 11. Germline CDR1 LNHNV, CDR2 YYDKDF (reference sequence). The CDR3 is 15 amino acids. The chain's CDR3 is CASTSGSFSYNEQFF. CDR3 in DNA: TGTGCCTCGACTAGCGGGTCCTTTTCATACAATGAGCAGTTCTTC.

This clone was detected a few times. The chain combines TRBV18 with TRBJ2-3; perhaps TRBD1 as D (5 bases). The V gene lost 2 bases and the J gene lost 5 bases, with 17 bases spanning the gap. CDR3 size: 16 residues. Per the germline V gene, CDR1 is KGHSH and CDR2 is LQKENI. The CDR3 region has the DNA TGTGCCAGCTCACCATCTCTAAGGGGTTCCGTAGATACGCAGTATTTT. This encodes CASSPSLRGSVDTQYF.

CDR3: CASTTGNSYNEQFF. CDR3 DNA: TGCGCCAGCACTACCGGGAACTCTTACAATGAGCAGTTCTTC. The V and J genes are TRBV5-1 and TRBJ2-1; the D gene is possibly TRBD2 (5 bases). Trimming took 6 bases from V and 4 from J, leaving 14 bases between them. CDR3 length: 14 amino acids. The germline V gene has CDR1 SGHRS and CDR2 YFSETQ. Supplemented by reference TRBV5-1 and TRBJ2-1, the full variable domain reads KAGVTQTPRYLIKTRGQQVTLSCSPISGHRSVSWYQQTPGQGLQFLFEYFSETQRNKGNFPGRFSGRQFSNSRSEMNVSTLELGDSALYLCASTTGNSYNEQFFGPGTRLTVL.

J is TRBJ1-3 and V is TRBV6-5; D is undetermined. The CDR3 has 14 residues. Trimming stripped 7 bases from V and 2 bases from J, with 12 bases between. Germline lookup yields CDR1 MNHEY and CDR2 SVGAGI. As DNA, the CDR3 is TGTGCCAGCACGAATATCAATCCTGGAAACACCATATATTTT. Translation: CASTNINPGNTIYF.

This sequence joins TRBV11-3 and TRBJ2-3; TRBD2 aligns across 10 bases. Trimming removed 5 bases from V and 2 bases from J; junction bases left unmatched: 10. Germline lookup yields CDR1 SGHNT and CDR2 YENEEA. The length of the CDR3 is 17 residues. The CDR3 spells CASSPGERGGLTDTQYF. In DNA, the CDR3 is TGTGCCAGCAGCCCCGGGGAGCGGGGGGGCCTCACAGATACGCAGTATTTT.

This sequence joins TRBV20-1 and TRBJ2-1; D is unclear. This CDR3 contains 11 residues. CDR1 DFQATT and CDR2 SNEGSKA come from the germline V gene (reference sequence). CDR3 amino acids: CSAGTLAEQFF. CDR3 DNA sequence: TGCAGCGCCGGCACTCTCGCCGAGCAGTTCTTC.